This T cell receptor beta chain was sequenced for a study of T cell changes during pregnancy in multiple sclerosis. The assay was immunoSEQ multiplex PCR, and TCRdb's table has in-frame clones only and misses some. The repertoire consists of fewer than 85,000 clones, with roughly 92% occurring once and the leading ten covering about 2.5%. This specimen consisted of peripheral blood, obtained before pregnancy. The sequence derives from a female donor with multiple sclerosis, enrolled in a pregnancy study.

The chain's CDR3 is CASSSIKANSYNEQFF. CDR3 DNA: TGTGCCAGCAGTTCAATCAAAGCTAACTCCTACAATGAGCAGTTCTTC. The V and J genes are TRBV28 and TRBJ2-1; D remains unclear. V was pared by 4 bases and J by 0 bases, with 13 bases between. There are 16 residues in the CDR3. Germline V gives CDR1 MDHEN, CDR2 SYDVKM.